Described below is a single T cell receptor beta chain sequence and its context. Its antigen is currently unknown. The sample comes from a study of CD8+ T cells in alopecia areata. Study context: It was 6 to 18 months of tofacitinib, and then there were 6 months off drug. Points from the study as a whole: It was observed that many expanded lesional clones persisted in scalp and blood during tofacitinib. Although TCR sharing was seen in mice, sharing across patients was less clear, possibly for HLA-related reasons.

Treatment noted: oral pan-JAK inhibitor, 5-10 mg twice daily. In germline, CDR1 is SEHNR, CDR2 FQNEAQ (reference sequence). The CDR3 consists of 12 residues. V was trimmed by 3 bases and J by 6 bases, leaving 8 bases between them. RNA was isolated and reverse transcribed to cDNA, the sequencing template. TCRdb's copy holds only in-frame clones and misses some; the assay was immunoSEQ multiplex PCR. Counted here are 160,000 or so clones, under 70% occurring once; the ten biggest clones make up approximately 0.91%. The chain couples TRBV7-9 to TRBJ1-2; D perhaps matches TRBD1 (5 bases). Sample: CD4+ T cells sorted from blood, taken at week 4, from a patient treated with tofacitinib. The source of this sequence is a human donor with alopecia areata. CDR3 loop: CASSFGGDGYTF. For the CDR3, the DNA is TGTGCCAGCAGCTTCGGGGGAGATGGCTACACCTTC.